The present T cell receptor (beta chain) was sequenced within a study of blood T cells in healthy people across ages (dated by TCRdb to the mid-2010s). Study-level background: In model experiments, template switching captured roughly one uniquely barcoded TCR beta cDNA molecule for every two T cells. The study measured age-related changes in TCR beta repertoire diversity using deep sequencing normalized with unique cDNA molecular identifiers. The donors were split into four age groups: young (average 16 years), middle-aged (roughly 39), aged (62) and long-lived (under 90). The study analyzed two additional independent replicas of 1 million unique cDNA reads from the same blood draw for two donors, one aged 18 to 29 and one aged 80 or older. Overall results and qualifications from the work: The long-lived group showed more naive CD4+ T cells, fewer expanded clones and increased TCR diversity than the aged group, suggesting age selection. Since profiling was done on bulk unsorted PBMCs, naive and antigen-experienced compartments could not be conclusively compared. The percentage of naive T cells measured by flow cytometry correlated strongly with observed TCR beta diversity. As age increased, observed TCR beta diversity per million T cells dropped in a roughly linear way, and a significant reduction was already evident by age around 41. The CMV infection status of donors was not known, potentially confounding age-related changes in expanded clonotypes. Total diversity estimates from one million sequenced T cells were considered lower bounds and underestimates.

At the junction V is shortened by 1 base and J by 8 bases; bases outside the gene matches: 3. There are 14 amino acids in the CDR3, from cysteine to phenylalanine inclusive. Just CDR3 DNA is preserved here, 42 bases in frame from base 1. The germline V gene (reference sequence) yields DFQATT for CDR1 and SNEGSKA for CDR2. On this clonotype itself: Its antigen is still unknown. Base qualities are not at hand, and no much larger clone is one base apart.

The library was obtained by 5' RACE. Reads for this sample came from an Illumina HiSeq 2500. A second 7 to 11 cycle PCR used a sample-barcoded 5' primer and a J-beta primer mix. A template-switch 5' adaptor carrying 12 random nucleotides introduced a unique molecular identifier onto each TCR beta cDNA molecule. At least 2.5 million CDR3-containing paired-end reads were obtained from each sample. First-strand cDNA was synthesized from all RNA with the Mint cDNA synthesis kit, primed by a TRBC-specific oligonucleotide. After uracil-DNA glycosylase treatment, a first 18-cycle PCR used universal primers M1SS and BC2_uni_R on all cDNA. In the authors' own workflow: For normalization, 1 million high-quality reads were randomly selected from each sample, with every read carrying a distinct molecular identifier. Instead of being binned into consensus sequences, reads with shared molecular identifiers were discarded. MiTCR, with a Q25 quality threshold and the strictest error-elimination algorithm, was used for CDR3 identification, clonotype clustering and error correction. A nonparametric unseen species model with Euler transformation was used to estimate a lower bound on total TCR beta diversity. TCRdb reprocessing: public reads trimmed at Q25 with fastp, clones called with MiXCR, in-frame beta chains kept. Here each entry gathers all rows of one CDR3 protein and keeps the most common genes and DNA. These V and J calls are TCRdb output, not the study's own analysis. This sample holds around 500,000 distinct CDR3 sequences; around 27% were observed only once. The ten largest clones represent approximately 3.7% of the sample.

The roughly 39 donors, aged roughly 6 to 95 years, were systemically healthy Caucasian individuals from Russia. Ten milliliters of peripheral blood were drawn from each donor into EDTA-treated Vacutainer tubes. Ficoll-Paque density-gradient centrifugation was used to isolate PBMCs, with at least 7 million obtained per sample. Total RNA was extracted from PBMCs with Trizol reagent, with at least 5.5 micrograms obtained per sample. For every donor, flow cytometry on a PBMC aliquot measured the percentage of naive CD45RAhigh/CD27high T cells. The same sample was also studied in work on T cells of mothers and their children. That second report states: Donors were nine systemically healthy Caucasian individuals: three mothers and their six children. cDNA synthesis consumed the entire amount of extracted RNA, loaded at approximately 1.4 ug RNA in each 15 ul reaction. In the second PCR, sample barcodes and 2-4 random nucleotides were introduced via the M1S primer. Each mother yielded over 9.5 million TCR beta CDR3 reads and each child 2.5 million to 3 million reads. In both related and unrelated pairs, thymic selection shapes the output of TCR recombination in a similar way, with inherited differences having only a minor effect. Normalized repertoire overlap was always slightly but never significantly higher in related than unrelated mother-child pairs. No persistent microchimeric T cell clones were found, with a detection sensitivity of 85 to 100 clones per million clonotypes. The study used deep NGS to compare TCR beta repertoires of mothers and children, seeking features distinguishing related mother-child pairs from unrelated individuals. The mean age was roughly 44 +/- 4 years for the mothers and approximately 11 +/- 4 years for the children. After adapter ligation with NEBNext reagents, the libraries were sequenced on Illumina HiSeq 2000 with 100+100 nt paired-end reads. Mother and child libraries were prepared a month apart and sequenced in separate runs to prevent cross-contamination. For each donor, somewhere between about 450,000 and 2,000,000 distinct TCR beta clonotypes were identified. Naive TCR beta clonotypes were estimated from low-frequency clonotypes matched to each donor's FACS-determined naive share, without sorting.

The material sequenced was blood. This clonotype originated in a boy aged 2 to 10 in good health. The chain couples TRBV20-1 to TRBJ2-1; TRBD2 agrees with 12 junctional bases. The CDR3 is CSARGLAGVYEQFF. The bases are TGCAGTGCTAGAGGACTAGCGGGGGTCTATGAGCAGTTCTTC.